These 6 T cell receptor beta chains were all obtained from the same sample, sequenced in a study of T-cell memory formation after mild COVID-19. TCRdb called the 5' RACE reads again in MiXCR, with one record for every CDR3 protein. The table shows around 110,000 distinct CDR3 sequences, with about an eighth occurring only once. Input material: PBMCs or a T cell subset sorted from them (not recorded which). These receptors all stem from a man between 18 and 29 years old who had mild COVID-19 (a few samples of this study predate the infection). Cell type and time point are not known.

This chain uses TRBV5-4 with TRBJ2-7; TRBD2 might be the D (6 bases). CDR3 size: 11 residues. CDR1 and CDR2 from the germline V gene are SGHNT and YYREEE (reference sequence). With 4 bases removed from V and 11 bases from J, the gap between germline ends came to 13 bases. This CDR3 reads CASSTPGGEYF. In DNA, the CDR3 is TGTGCCAGCAGCACACCGGGCGGGGAGTACTTC.

V and J are TRBV11-3 and TRBJ2-2, with 8 bases matching TRBD2. The CDR3 runs 15 residues. V shed 3 bases, J shed 5 bases, and the junction held 5 bases outside the gene matches. CDR1 and CDR2 from the germline V gene are SGHNT and YENEEA. The CDR3 region has the DNA TGTGCCAGCAGCTTCCGGGGGGGCAAAACCGGGGAGCTGTTTTTT. Residues: CASSFRGGKTGELFF.

This clonotype has more than one count but fewer than ten. The gene calls are TRBV6-5 and TRBJ2-1, with 13 bases matching TRBD2. This CDR3 comprises 16 residues. Germline CDR1 is MNHEY and CDR2 is SVGAGI. V trimming: 2 bases; J trimming: 6 bases; junction bases outside the gene matches: 4. The CDR3 region is CASSYGTSGDANEQFF. CDR3 sequence (DNA): TGTGCCAGCAGTTACGGGACTAGCGGGGACGCCAATGAGCAGTTCTTC.

The V call is TRBV15, the J call TRBJ1-1; D remains unclear. V lost 5 bases and J 2 bases, leaving 33 bases between the germline ends. Germline lookup yields CDR1 LNHNV and CDR2 YYDKDF (reference sequence). CDR3 length equals 21 residues. The CDR3 nucleotides read TGTGCCACCAGCGGACCCCCGACGGAGGCAACGGCGAGGTCCGGTAACACTGAAGCTTTCTTT. The encoded protein is CATSGPPTEATARSGNTEAFF.

The chain couples TRBV7-6 to TRBJ1-4, with 10 bases lining up with TRBD1. Germline CDR1 is SGHVS and CDR2 is FNYEAQ. The length of the CDR3 is 14 residues. The V segment lost 3 bases and the J segment 6 bases; nucleotides outside the gene matches: 1. The CDR3 nucleotides read TGTGCCAGCAGCTTGGACAGGGGGGATGAAAAACTGTTTTTT. It encodes CASSLDRGDEKLFF. The full variable domain, rest sourced from reference TRBV7-6 and TRBJ1-4, is GAGVSQSPRYKVTKRGQDVALRCDPISGHVSLYWYRQALGQGPEFLTYFNYEAQQDKSGLPNDRFSAERPEGSISTLTIQRTEQRDSAMYRCASSLDRGDEKLFFGSGTQLSVL.

This clonotype came up once. This sequence joins TRBV6-1 and TRBJ1-1, with no clear D. Germline V gives CDR1 MNHNS, CDR2 SASEGT. V was trimmed by 4 bases and J by 1 base, leaving 10 bases between them. The CDR3 has 14 amino acids. CDR3 residues: CASSGHLRNTEAFF. The CDR3 DNA reads as TGTGCCAGCAGTGGGCACCTAAGGAACACTGAAGCTTTCTTT.